This is a list of T cell receptor beta chains from one sample in a study of patients and donors after allogeneic stem cell transplantation. From the RT-PCR reads, TCRdb called clonotypes with MiXCR, one entry per CDR3 protein. The sample contains around 90,000 distinct CDR3 sequences, roughly 52% of which appear only once. Sequencing was performed on blood, either unsorted or a sorted T cell fraction (not recorded which). The receptors come from a human donor who was either an allogeneic HSCT recipient or a stem cell or donor lymphocyte infusion donor (not recorded which). It is not recorded whose cells these are; they may come from a transplant donor. The CDR3 runs from the conserved cysteine through the conserved F or W. The D gene is left open where the match is weak. Where a row states a size, it is once, few, many or the class of an expanded clone; other rows omit it.

j_call | clone_size | v_call | d_call | cdr3_nt | cdr3_aa
TRBJ1-5 | few | TRBV7-9 | . | TGTGCCAGCAGCCTAATTGATAGCAATCAGCCCCAGCATTTT | CASSLIDSNQPQHF
TRBJ2-3 | . | TRBV9 | . | TGTGCCAGCAGCGTAGCTTTACTTGGGACAGATACGCAGTATTTT | CASSVALLGTDTQYF
TRBJ1-5 | few | TRBV12-3/TRBV12-4 | TRBD1 | TGTGCCAGCAGTTTAGGGCCGGGACAGTTCAATCAGCCCCAGCATTTT | CASSLGPGQFNQPQHF
TRBJ1-5 | few | TRBV19 | . | TGTGCCAGTAGTATAGCGGGGAAGGGGAAGTTACCCCAGCATTTT | CASSIAGKGKLPQHF
TRBJ1-4 | once | TRBV12-3/TRBV12-4 | TRBD1 | TGTGCCAGCAGTAAGCTGACCGGGACAGACTTACCCAATGAAAAACTGTTTTTT | CASSKLTGTDLPNEKLFF
TRBJ1-4 | few | TRBV29-1 | TRBD1 | TGCAGCGTATACAGGGGGGCAGGCGAAAAACTGTTTTTT | CSVYRGAGEKLFF
TRBJ2-2 | . | TRBV7-9 | TRBD2 | TGTGCCAGCAGCCAGACTAGCGGGAGTGTCACCGGGGAGCTGTTTTTT | CASSQTSGSVTGELFF
TRBJ1-1 | . | TRBV5-5 | . | TGTGCCAGCAGCGGGCAGACTTCGAACACTGAAGCTTTCTTT | CASSGQTSNTEAFF
TRBJ1-1 | . | TRBV27 | TRBD1 | TGTGCCAGCAGTCCCGACAGGGTTATGAACACTGAAGCTTTCTTT | CASSPDRVMNTEAFF
TRBJ1-1 | . | TRBV7-3 | . | TGTGCCAGCAGCTTAAGGGGCAGGACGACCGGGAACACTGAAGCTTTCTTT | CASSLRGRTTGNTEAFF
TRBJ1-2 | many | TRBV3-1 | TRBD1 | TGTGCCAGCAGCCAAGACGTCCGGACAGGGGAGGGGAGCTACACCTTC | CASSQDVRTGEGSYTF